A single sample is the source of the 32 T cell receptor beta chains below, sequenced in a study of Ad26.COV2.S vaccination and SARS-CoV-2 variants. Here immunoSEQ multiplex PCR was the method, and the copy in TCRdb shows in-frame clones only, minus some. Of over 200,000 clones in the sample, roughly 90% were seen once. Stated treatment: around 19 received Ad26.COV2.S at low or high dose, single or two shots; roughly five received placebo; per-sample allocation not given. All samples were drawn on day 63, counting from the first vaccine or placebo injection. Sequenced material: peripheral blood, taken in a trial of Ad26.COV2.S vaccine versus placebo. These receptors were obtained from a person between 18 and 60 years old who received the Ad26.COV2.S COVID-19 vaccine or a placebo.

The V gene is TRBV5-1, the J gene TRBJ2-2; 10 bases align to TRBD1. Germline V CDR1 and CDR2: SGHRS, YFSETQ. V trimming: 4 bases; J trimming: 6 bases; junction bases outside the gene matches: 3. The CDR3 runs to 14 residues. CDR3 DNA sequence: TGCGCCAGCAGCCCCGGACAGGGGGCCGGGGAGCTGTTTTTT. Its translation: CASSPGQGAGELFF.

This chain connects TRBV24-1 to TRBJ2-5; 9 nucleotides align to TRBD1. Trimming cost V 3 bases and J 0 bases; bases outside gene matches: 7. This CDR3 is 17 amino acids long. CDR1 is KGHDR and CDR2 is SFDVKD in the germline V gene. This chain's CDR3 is CATSDRTGVWNQETQYF. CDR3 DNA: TGTGCCACCAGTGATCGGACAGGGGTTTGGAACCAAGAGACCCAGTACTTC.

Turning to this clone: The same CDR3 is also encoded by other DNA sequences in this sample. Here the CDR3 DNA reads TGCGCCAGCAGCTTGGGGGTGGCGAATGAAAAACTGTTTTTT. Translating gives CASSLGVANEKLFF. V is TRBV5-1 and J is TRBJ1-4; D is ambiguous. Trimming took off 0 bases at V and 5 bases at J, with 8 bases between the two ends. There are 14 residues in the CDR3. Germline CDR1 reads SGHRS; CDR2 reads YFSETQ.

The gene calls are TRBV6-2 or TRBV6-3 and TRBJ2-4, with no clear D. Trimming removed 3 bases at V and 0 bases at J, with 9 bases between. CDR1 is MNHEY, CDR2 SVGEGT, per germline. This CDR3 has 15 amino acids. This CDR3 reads CASSYKGLAKNIQYF. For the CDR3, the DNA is TGTGCCAGCAGTTATAAAGGGTTAGCCAAAAACATTCAGTACTTC.

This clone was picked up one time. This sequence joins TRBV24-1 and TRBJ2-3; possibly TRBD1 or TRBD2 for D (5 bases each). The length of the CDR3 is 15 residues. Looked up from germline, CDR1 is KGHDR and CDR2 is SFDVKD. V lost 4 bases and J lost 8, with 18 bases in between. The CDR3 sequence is CATSEPGALSVTQYF. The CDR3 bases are TGTGCCACCAGTGAACCCGGGGCGCTTTCAGTTACGCAGTATTTT.

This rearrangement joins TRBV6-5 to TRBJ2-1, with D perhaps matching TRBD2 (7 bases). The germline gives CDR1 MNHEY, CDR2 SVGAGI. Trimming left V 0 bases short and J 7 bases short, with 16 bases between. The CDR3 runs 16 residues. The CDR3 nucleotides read TGTGCCAGCAGTTACTCGAGTGGGGGGGCCTCTAATGAGCAGTTCTTC. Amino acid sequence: CASSYSSGGASNEQFF.

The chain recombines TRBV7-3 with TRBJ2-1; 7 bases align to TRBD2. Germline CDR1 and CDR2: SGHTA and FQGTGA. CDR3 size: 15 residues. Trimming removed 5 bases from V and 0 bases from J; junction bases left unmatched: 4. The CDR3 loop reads CASSPGGSSYNEQFF. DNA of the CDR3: TGTGCCAGCAGCCCTGGCGGGAGCTCCTACAATGAGCAGTTCTTC.

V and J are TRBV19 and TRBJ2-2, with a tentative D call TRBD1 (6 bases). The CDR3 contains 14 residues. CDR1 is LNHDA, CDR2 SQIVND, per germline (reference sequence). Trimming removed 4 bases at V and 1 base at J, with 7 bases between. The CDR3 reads CASSNRVNTGELFF. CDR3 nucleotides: TGTGCCAGTAGTAACAGGGTGAACACCGGGGAGCTGTTTTTT.

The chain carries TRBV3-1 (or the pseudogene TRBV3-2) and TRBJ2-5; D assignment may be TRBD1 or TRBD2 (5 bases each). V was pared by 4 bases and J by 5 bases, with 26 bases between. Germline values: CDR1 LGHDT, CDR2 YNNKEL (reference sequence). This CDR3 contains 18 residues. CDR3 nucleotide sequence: TGTGCCAGCAGCCCCACCGGGGCCAAGATGCGTCGGTGGGAGACCCAGTACTTC. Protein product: CASSPTGAKMRRWETQYF.

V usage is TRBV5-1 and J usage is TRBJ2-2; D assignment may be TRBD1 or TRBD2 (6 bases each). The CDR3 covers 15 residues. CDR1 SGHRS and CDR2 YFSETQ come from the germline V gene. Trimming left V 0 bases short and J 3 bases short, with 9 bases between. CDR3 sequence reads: CASSLAGAYTGELFF. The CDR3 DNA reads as TGCGCCAGCAGCTTGGCGGGGGCGTACACCGGGGAGCTGTTTTTT.

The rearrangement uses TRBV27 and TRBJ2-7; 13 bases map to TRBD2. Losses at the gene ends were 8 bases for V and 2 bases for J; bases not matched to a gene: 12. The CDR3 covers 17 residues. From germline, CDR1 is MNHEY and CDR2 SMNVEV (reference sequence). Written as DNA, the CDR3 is TGTGCCAGCTCATTCGGAAGAGGACTAGCGGGAGCCTACGAGCAGTACTTC. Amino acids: CASSFGRGLAGAYEQYF.

CDR3 nucleotide sequence: TGTGCCAGCAGTTACAAGGCCAGCGCAGGCCCAACTGAAGCTTTCTTT. As protein: CASSYKASAGPTEAFF. The chain links TRBV6-2 or TRBV6-3 to TRBJ1-1, with D unclear. Germline lookup yields CDR1 MNHEY and CDR2 SVGEGT. There are 16 residues in the CDR3. V lost 2 bases and J 5 bases, leaving 18 bases between the germline ends.

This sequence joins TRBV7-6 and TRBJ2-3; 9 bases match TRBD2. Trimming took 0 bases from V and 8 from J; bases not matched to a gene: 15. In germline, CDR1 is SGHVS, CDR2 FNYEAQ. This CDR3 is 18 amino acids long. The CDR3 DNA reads TGTGCCAGCAGCTTAGCGCTTCTTAGCGGGGGCTCAGGAGGTACGCAGTATTTT. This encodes CASSLALLSGGSGGTQYF.

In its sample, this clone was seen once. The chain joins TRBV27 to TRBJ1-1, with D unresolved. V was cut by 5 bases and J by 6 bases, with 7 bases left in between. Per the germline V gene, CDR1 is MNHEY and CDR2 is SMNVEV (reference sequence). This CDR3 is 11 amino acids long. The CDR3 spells CASSTGAEAFF. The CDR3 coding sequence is TGTGCCAGCAGTACCGGCGCTGAAGCTTTCTTT.

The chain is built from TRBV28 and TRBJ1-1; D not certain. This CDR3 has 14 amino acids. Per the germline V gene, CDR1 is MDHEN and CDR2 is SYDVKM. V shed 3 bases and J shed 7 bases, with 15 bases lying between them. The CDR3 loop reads CASSFPLGNGEAFF. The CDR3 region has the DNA TGTGCCAGCAGTTTCCCCTTGGGAAACGGTGAAGCTTTCTTT.

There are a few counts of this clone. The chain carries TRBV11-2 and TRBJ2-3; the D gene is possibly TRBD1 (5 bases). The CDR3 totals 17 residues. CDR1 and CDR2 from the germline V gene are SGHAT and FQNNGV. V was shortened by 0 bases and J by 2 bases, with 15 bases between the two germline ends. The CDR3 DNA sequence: TGTGCCAGCAGCTTAGAAACGACAGAGATACTCACAGATACGCAGTATTTT. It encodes CASSLETTEILTDTQYF.

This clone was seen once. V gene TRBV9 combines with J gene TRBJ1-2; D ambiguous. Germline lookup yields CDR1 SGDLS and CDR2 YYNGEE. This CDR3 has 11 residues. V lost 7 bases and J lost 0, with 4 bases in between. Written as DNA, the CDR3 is TGTGCCAGCGCAGCTAACTATGGCTACACCTTC. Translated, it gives CASAANYGYTF. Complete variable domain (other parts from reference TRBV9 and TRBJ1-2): DSGVTQTPKHLITATGQRVTLRCSPRSGDLSVYWYQQSLDQGLQFLIQYYNGEERAKGNILERFSAQQFPDLHSELNLSSLELGDSALYFCASAANYGYTFGSGTRLTVV.

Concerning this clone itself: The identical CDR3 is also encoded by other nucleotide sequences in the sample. The CDR3 reads CASSQVSAHEQYF. The CDR3 region has the DNA TGTGCCAGCAGCCAAGTTTCGGCTCACGAGCAGTACTTC. The rearrangement joins TRBV3-1 (or the pseudogene TRBV3-2) to TRBJ2-7; D gene ambiguous. The V end lost 1 base, the J end lost 5 bases, and 9 bases lay between the germline ends. This CDR3 is built from 13 residues. CDR1 and CDR2 from the germline V gene are LGHDT and YNNKEL (reference sequence).

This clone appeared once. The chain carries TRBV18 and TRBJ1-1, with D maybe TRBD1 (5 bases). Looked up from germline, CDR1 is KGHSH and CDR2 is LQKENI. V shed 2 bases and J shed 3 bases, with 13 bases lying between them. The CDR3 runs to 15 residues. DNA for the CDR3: TGTGCCAGCTCACCAGGGCGGGGCCGTGACACTGAAGCTTTCTTT. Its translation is CASSPGRGRDTEAFF.

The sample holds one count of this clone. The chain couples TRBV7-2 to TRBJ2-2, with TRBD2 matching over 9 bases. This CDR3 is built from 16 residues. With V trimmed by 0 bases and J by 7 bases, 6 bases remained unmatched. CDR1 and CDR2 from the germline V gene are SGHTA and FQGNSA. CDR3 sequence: CASSLASGSGGGELFF. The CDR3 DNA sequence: TGTGCCAGCAGCTTAGCTAGCGGGAGTGGTGGCGGGGAGCTGTTTTTT. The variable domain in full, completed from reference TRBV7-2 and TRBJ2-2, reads GAGVSQSPSNKVTEKGKDVELRCDPISGHTALYWYRQSLGQGLEFLIYFQGNSAPDKSGLPSDRFSAERTGGSVSTLTIQRTQQEDSAVYLCASSLASGSGGGELFFGEGSRLTVL.

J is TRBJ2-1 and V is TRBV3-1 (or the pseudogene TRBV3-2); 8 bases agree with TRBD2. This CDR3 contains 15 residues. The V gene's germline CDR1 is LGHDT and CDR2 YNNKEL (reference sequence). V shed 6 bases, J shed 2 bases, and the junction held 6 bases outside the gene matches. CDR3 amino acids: CASSLAGPAYNEQFF. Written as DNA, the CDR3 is TGTGCCAGCAGTCTAGCGGGTCCCGCCTACAATGAGCAGTTCTTC.

This CDR3 is CASRLTGGSAYEQYF. CDR3 sequence (DNA): TGTGCCAGTAGATTGACAGGGGGTAGCGCTTACGAGCAGTACTTC. The V call is TRBV19, the J call TRBJ2-7; 9 positions match TRBD1. The germline V gene encodes CDR1 LNHDA and CDR2 SQIVND (reference sequence). V gave up 6 bases and J gave up 4 bases; unmatched junction bases: 10. The CDR3 contains 15 residues.

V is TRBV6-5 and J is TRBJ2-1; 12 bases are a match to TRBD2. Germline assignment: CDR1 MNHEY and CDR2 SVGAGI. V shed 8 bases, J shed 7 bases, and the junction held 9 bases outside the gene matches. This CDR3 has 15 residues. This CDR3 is CASGKLAGGLNEQFF. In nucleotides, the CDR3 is TGTGCCAGCGGGAAACTAGCGGGGGGCCTTAATGAGCAGTTCTTC.

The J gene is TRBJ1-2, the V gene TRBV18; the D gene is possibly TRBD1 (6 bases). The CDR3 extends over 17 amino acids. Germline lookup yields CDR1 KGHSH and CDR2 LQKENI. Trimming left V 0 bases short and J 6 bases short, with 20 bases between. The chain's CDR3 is CASSPPSAGVISDGYTF. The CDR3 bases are TGTGCCAGCTCACCACCTTCGGCAGGGGTTATATCGGATGGCTACACCTTC. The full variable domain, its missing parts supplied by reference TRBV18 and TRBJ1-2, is NAGVMQNPRHLVRRRGQEARLRCSPMKGHSHVYWYRQLPEEGLKFMVYLQKENIIDESGMPKERFSAEFPKEGPSILRIQQVVRGDSAAYFCASSPPSAGVISDGYTFGSGTRLTVV.

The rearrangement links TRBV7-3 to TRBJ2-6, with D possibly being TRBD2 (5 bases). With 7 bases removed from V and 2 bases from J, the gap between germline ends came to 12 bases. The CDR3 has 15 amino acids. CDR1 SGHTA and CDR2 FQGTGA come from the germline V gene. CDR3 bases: TGTGCCAGCACCCCGGGGATGGCTGGGGCCAACGTCCTGACTTTC. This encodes CASTPGMAGANVLTF. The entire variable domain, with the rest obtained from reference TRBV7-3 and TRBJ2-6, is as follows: GAGVSQTPSNKVTEKGKYVELRCDPISGHTALYWYRQSLGQGPEFLIYFQGTGAADDSGLPNDRFFAVRPEGSVSTLKIQRTERGDSAVYLCASTPGMAGANVLTFGAGSRLTVL.

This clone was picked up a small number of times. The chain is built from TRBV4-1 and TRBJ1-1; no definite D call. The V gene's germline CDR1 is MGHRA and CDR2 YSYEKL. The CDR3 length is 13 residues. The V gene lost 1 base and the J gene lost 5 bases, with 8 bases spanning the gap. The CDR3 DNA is TGCGCCAGCAGCCAAGGGGTTTTAACTGAAGCTTTCTTT. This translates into CASSQGVLTEAFF.

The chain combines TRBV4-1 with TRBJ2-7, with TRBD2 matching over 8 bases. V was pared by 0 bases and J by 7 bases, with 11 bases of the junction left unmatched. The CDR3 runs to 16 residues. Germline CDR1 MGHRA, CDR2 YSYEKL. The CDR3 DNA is TGCGCCAGCAGCCAAGATAGGCAAGCGGGGGCTAGGGAGCAGTACTTC. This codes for CASSQDRQAGAREQYF.

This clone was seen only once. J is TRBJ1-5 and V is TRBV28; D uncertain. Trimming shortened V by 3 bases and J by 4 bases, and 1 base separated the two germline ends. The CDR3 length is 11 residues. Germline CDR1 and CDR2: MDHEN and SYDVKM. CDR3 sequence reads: CASSFNQPQHF. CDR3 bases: TGTGCCAGCAGTTTTAATCAGCCCCAGCATTTT.

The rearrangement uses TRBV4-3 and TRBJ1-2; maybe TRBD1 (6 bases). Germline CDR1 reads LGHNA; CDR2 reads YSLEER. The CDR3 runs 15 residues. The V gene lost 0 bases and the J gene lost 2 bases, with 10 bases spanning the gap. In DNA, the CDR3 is TGCGCCAGCAGCCAAGACCCCGGACAGAACTATGGCTACACCTTC. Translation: CASSQDPGQNYGYTF.

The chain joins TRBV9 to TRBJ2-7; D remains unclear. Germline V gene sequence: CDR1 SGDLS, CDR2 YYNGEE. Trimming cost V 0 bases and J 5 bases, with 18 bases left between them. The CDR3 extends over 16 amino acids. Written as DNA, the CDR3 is TGTGCCAGCAGCGTAGGTGCGGCCTCGGAGATCCACGAGCAGTACTTC. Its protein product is CASSVGAASEIHEQYF.

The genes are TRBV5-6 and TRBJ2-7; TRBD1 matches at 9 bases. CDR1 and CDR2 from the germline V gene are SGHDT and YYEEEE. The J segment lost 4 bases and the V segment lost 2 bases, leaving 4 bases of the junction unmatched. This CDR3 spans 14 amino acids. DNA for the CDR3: TGTGCCAGCAGCTTCATGGACAGGGGTTACGAGCAGTACTTC. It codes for CASSFMDRGYEQYF.

The CDR3 nucleotides read TGTGCCAGCAGGCGGGACTTTCAAGGGGCAACTAATGAAAAACTGTTTTTT. Amino acid sequence: CASRRDFQGATNEKLFF. The chain recombines TRBV7-9 with TRBJ1-4; D may be TRBD1 (5 bases). This CDR3 region has 17 residues. Germline V gene data show CDR1 as SEHNR and CDR2 as FQNEAQ (reference sequence). Trimming took off 6 bases at V and 0 bases at J, with 17 bases between the two ends.